The rows below give T cell receptor beta chains drawn from one sample of a study of blood T cell repertoires in COVID-19. Assay used: immunoSEQ multiplex PCR; TCRdb lists only in-frame clones, some missing. This table has 230,000 or so clones, 88% appearing once. The sequencing input was PBMCs or T cells enriched from blood (not recorded which). These receptors were collected from a woman in her 40s with acute COVID-19. Both conserved end residues are part of each CDR3. Each record gives: CDR3 DNA, CDR3 protein, clone size, D gene, J gene, V gene. A D gene is named only where the DNA matches it firmly. Clone size is shown for a subset of rows, as once, few, many or a class of expanded clone.

CDR3nt: TGTGCCAGCAGCCAAGAGGGGAGGGCCAAAAACATTCAGTACTTC
CDR3aa: CASSQEGRAKNIQYF
abundance: NA
d_gene: NA
j_gene: TRBJ2-4
v_gene: TRBV3-1/TRBV3-2

CDR3nt: TGTGCCAGCAGTGGAAGAAGGGGGCTCCTCACTGAAGCTTTCTTT
CDR3aa: CASSGRRGLLTEAFF
abundance: NA
d_gene: TRBD1
j_gene: TRBJ1-1
v_gene: TRBV6-2/TRBV6-3

CDR3nt: TGTGCCAGCAGCTTCTATATCAGGGAAGCCGGGGAGCTGTTTTTT
CDR3aa: CASSFYIREAGELFF
abundance: NA
d_gene: NA
j_gene: TRBJ2-2
v_gene: TRBV7-9

CDR3nt: TGTGCCAGCAGCTACGAGTCCGGGTCTGAAAAACTGTTTTTT
CDR3aa: CASSYESGSEKLFF
abundance: NA
d_gene: NA
j_gene: TRBJ1-4
v_gene: TRBV7-8

CDR3nt: TGTGCCAGCAGCCCAGGAGGGACTGAAGCTTTCTTT
CDR3aa: CASSPGGTEAFF
abundance: NA
d_gene: NA
j_gene: TRBJ1-1
v_gene: TRBV12-3/TRBV12-4

CDR3nt: TGCGCCAGCAGCCAGGGCCGGAAAGACGAGACCCAGTACTTC
CDR3aa: CASSQGRKDETQYF
abundance: NA
d_gene: NA
j_gene: TRBJ2-5
v_gene: TRBV4-3

CDR3nt: TGCGCCAGCAGCCAAGATTTTGGAGTGGTACCCCTTTCCGAGCAGTACTTC
CDR3aa: CASSQDFGVVPLSEQYF
abundance: NA
d_gene: NA
j_gene: TRBJ2-7
v_gene: TRBV4-1

CDR3nt: TGTGCCAGCAGCTTAGTTAATGTGAGACTAGCGGGAAAAGAGACCCAGTACTTC
CDR3aa: CASSLVNVRLAGKETQYF
abundance: few
d_gene: TRBD2
j_gene: TRBJ2-5
v_gene: TRBV11-3

CDR3nt: TGTGCCAGCAGCAAAGTCAAGGGGGCGCCGAGCACTGAAGCTTTCTTT
CDR3aa: CASSKVKGAPSTEAFF
abundance: NA
d_gene: NA
j_gene: TRBJ1-1
v_gene: TRBV21-1

CDR3nt: TGCGCCAGCAGTGAGGAGCGTACAGGGGGCCCCGGGGAGCTGTTTTTT
CDR3aa: CASSEERTGGPGELFF
abundance: once
d_gene: TRBD1
j_gene: TRBJ2-2
v_gene: TRBV10-2

CDR3nt: TGTGCCAGCAGCTTAGCCGGGACAGGGGAATCAGATACGCAGTATTTT
CDR3aa: CASSLAGTGESDTQYF
abundance: NA
d_gene: TRBD1
j_gene: TRBJ2-3
v_gene: TRBV7-2

CDR3nt: TGTGCCAGCAGTGAGATTTCTACCCTCCAAGAGACCCAGTACTTC
CDR3aa: CASSEISTLQETQYF
abundance: NA
d_gene: NA
j_gene: TRBJ2-5
v_gene: TRBV2

CDR3nt: TGTGCCAGCAGCCAAGAGACGGCGGGCTATGGCTACACCTTC
CDR3aa: CASSQETAGYGYTF
abundance: NA
d_gene: NA
j_gene: TRBJ1-2
v_gene: TRBV4-2

CDR3nt: TGTGCCAGCAGCCCCAGCTCCTACGAGCAGTACTTC
CDR3aa: CASSPSSYEQYF
abundance: NA
d_gene: NA
j_gene: TRBJ2-7
v_gene: TRBV6-6

CDR3nt: TGTGCCAGCAGTCTGACAGTGAACACTGAAGCTTTCTTT
CDR3aa: CASSLTVNTEAFF
abundance: NA
d_gene: NA
j_gene: TRBJ1-1
v_gene: TRBV27

CDR3nt: TGTGCCACCAGCCTTAGCGGGAGCGGGCAGTTCTTC
CDR3aa: CATSLSGSGQFF
abundance: NA
d_gene: TRBD2
j_gene: TRBJ2-1
v_gene: TRBV24-1

CDR3nt: TGTGCCAGCAGCCTAAACACTGAAGCTTTCTTT
CDR3aa: CASSLNTEAFF
abundance: NA
d_gene: NA
j_gene: TRBJ1-1
v_gene: TRBV7-9

CDR3nt: TGTGCCAGCAGAGTGACTAGCGGGGGCTACGAGCAGTACTTC
CDR3aa: CASRVTSGGYEQYF
abundance: NA
d_gene: TRBD2
j_gene: TRBJ2-7
v_gene: TRBV6-5

CDR3nt: TGTGCCAGCAGCTCCCGGGACAGCCCGAACACTGAAGCTTTCTTT
CDR3aa: CASSSRDSPNTEAFF
abundance: NA
d_gene: TRBD1
j_gene: TRBJ1-1
v_gene: TRBV7-9

CDR3nt: TGCGCCAGCAGCTTGGTAGAGGGGACAGGAGGCATGAACACTGAAGCTTTCTTT
CDR3aa: CASSLVEGTGGMNTEAFF
abundance: NA
d_gene: TRBD1
j_gene: TRBJ1-1
v_gene: TRBV5-1

CDR3nt: TGTGCCAGCAGCCGTCGGGGGGGGACCTACAATGAGCAGTTCTTC
CDR3aa: CASSRRGGTYNEQFF
abundance: NA
d_gene: TRBD2
j_gene: TRBJ2-1
v_gene: TRBV3-1/TRBV3-2

CDR3nt: TGTGCCAGCAGCAGTGGACTAGCGGGAGGCCAAGAGACCCAGTACTTC
CDR3aa: CASSSGLAGGQETQYF
abundance: NA
d_gene: TRBD2
j_gene: TRBJ2-5
v_gene: TRBV5-5

CDR3nt: TGTGCCAGCTCACCTCCCGGGGGAGGGCAAGAGACCCAGTACTTC
CDR3aa: CASSPPGGGQETQYF
abundance: NA
d_gene: TRBD2
j_gene: TRBJ2-5
v_gene: TRBV18

CDR3nt: TGTGCCACCAGTGATTTGTTGCCGGGACAACAAGAGACCCAGTACTTC
CDR3aa: CATSDLLPGQQETQYF
abundance: NA
d_gene: NA
j_gene: TRBJ2-5
v_gene: TRBV24-1

CDR3nt: TGCAGCGTTGATATCGGGACTAGGGTCTCCTACAATGAGCAGTTCTTC
CDR3aa: CSVDIGTRVSYNEQFF
abundance: NA
d_gene: TRBD2
j_gene: TRBJ2-1
v_gene: TRBV29-1

CDR3nt: TGTGCCAGCAGCTTGACAGGGGGCGGGGAGCAGTACTTC
CDR3aa: CASSLTGGGEQYF
abundance: NA
d_gene: TRBD1
j_gene: TRBJ2-7
v_gene: TRBV5-4

CDR3nt: TGTGCCAGCAGCTTAGTATCTCCGGACTGGAGCTCCTATAATTCACCCCTCCACTTT
CDR3aa: CASSLVSPDWSSYNSPLHF
abundance: NA
d_gene: NA
j_gene: TRBJ1-6
v_gene: TRBV7-2

CDR3nt: TGTGCCAGTCGTCGGAGAGAGACCGGGGAGCTGTTTTTT
CDR3aa: CASRRRETGELFF
abundance: NA
d_gene: NA
j_gene: TRBJ2-2
v_gene: TRBV3-1/TRBV3-2

CDR3nt: TGCGCCAGCAGCTCGGGGACTGGGAACACTGAAGCTTTCTTT
CDR3aa: CASSSGTGNTEAFF
abundance: NA
d_gene: NA
j_gene: TRBJ1-1
v_gene: TRBV5-1

CDR3nt: TGTGCCAGCAGCTTGGAAGTAGGGACAGGGGGCGAATTAAAGGCTTTCTTT
CDR3aa: CASSLEVGTGGELKAFF
abundance: NA
d_gene: TRBD1
j_gene: TRBJ1-1
v_gene: TRBV5-8

CDR3nt: TGTGCCAGCAGCTTCGGGGGGGGAAATGAGCAGTTCTTC
CDR3aa: CASSFGGGNEQFF
abundance: once
d_gene: TRBD2
j_gene: TRBJ2-1
v_gene: TRBV7-2

CDR3nt: TGCGCCAGCAGCTTGGAAGGCAAACGGGAGGCTCGGAGGCAGTTCTTC
CDR3aa: CASSLEGKREARRQFF
abundance: NA
d_gene: TRBD2
j_gene: TRBJ2-1
v_gene: TRBV5-1

CDR3nt: TGTGCCAGCAGATTTCCGCGACAGGGCTGGAGGAACACTGAAGCTTTCTTT
CDR3aa: CASRFPRQGWRNTEAFF
abundance: NA
d_gene: NA
j_gene: TRBJ1-1
v_gene: TRBV21-1

CDR3nt: TGTGCCAGCAGTTTACTGGACCCCGGACAGGCGATCTATGGCTACACCTTC
CDR3aa: CASSLLDPGQAIYGYTF
abundance: NA
d_gene: TRBD1
j_gene: TRBJ1-2
v_gene: TRBV28

CDR3nt: TGCGCCAGCAGTGAGTCGCAGCGGCCAAGGACCCAGTACTTC
CDR3aa: CASSESQRPRTQYF
abundance: NA
d_gene: NA
j_gene: TRBJ2-5
v_gene: TRBV10-1